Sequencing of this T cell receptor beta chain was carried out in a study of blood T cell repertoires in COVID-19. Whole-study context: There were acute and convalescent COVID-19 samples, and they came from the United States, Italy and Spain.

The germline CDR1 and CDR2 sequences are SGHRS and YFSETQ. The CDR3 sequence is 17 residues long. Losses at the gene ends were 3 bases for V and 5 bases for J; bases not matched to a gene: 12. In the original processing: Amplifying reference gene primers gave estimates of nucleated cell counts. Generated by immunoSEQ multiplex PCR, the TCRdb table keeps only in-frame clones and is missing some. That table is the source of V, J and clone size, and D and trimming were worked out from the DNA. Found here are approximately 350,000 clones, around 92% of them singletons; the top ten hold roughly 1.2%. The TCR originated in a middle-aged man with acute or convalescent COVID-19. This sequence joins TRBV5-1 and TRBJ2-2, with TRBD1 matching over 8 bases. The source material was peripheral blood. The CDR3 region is CASSSYLTGARTGELFF. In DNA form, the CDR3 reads TGCGCCAGCAGCTCCTACCTGACAGGGGCGAGGACCGGGGAGCTGTTTTTT.